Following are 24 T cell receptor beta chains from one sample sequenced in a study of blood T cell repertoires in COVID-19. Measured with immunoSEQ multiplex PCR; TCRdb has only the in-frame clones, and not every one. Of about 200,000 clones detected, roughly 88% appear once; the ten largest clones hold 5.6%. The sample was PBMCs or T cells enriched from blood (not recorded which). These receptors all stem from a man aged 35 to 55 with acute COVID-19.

The CDR3 DNA reads as TGTGCCAGCAGTGATGAGTACAGGGTCGGCGAGCAGTTCTTC. Protein: CASSDEYRVGEQFF. The genes are TRBV6-1 and TRBJ2-1, with D perhaps TRBD1 (6 bases). Trimming left V 3 bases short and J 10 bases short, with 16 bases between. This CDR3 spans 14 amino acids. Germline CDR1 reads MNHNS; CDR2 reads SASEGT.

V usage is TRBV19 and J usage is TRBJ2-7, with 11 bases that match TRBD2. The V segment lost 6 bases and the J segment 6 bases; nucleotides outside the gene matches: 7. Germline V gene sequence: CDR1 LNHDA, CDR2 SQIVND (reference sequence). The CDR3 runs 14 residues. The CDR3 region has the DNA TGTGCCAGTAGCGCACTAGCGGGAGTACGCGAGCAGTACTTC. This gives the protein CASSALAGVREQYF.

CDR3 nucleotide sequence: TGCGCCAGCAGCAAGGGACAGGGGGGTCAGCCCCAGCATTTT. Its translation is CASSKGQGGQPQHF. The rearrangement links TRBV4-1 to TRBJ1-5, with TRBD1 identical over 11 bases. V gave up 5 bases and J gave up 6 bases; unmatched junction bases: 3. Germline CDR1 reads MGHRA; CDR2 reads YSYEKL. The CDR3 runs to 14 residues.

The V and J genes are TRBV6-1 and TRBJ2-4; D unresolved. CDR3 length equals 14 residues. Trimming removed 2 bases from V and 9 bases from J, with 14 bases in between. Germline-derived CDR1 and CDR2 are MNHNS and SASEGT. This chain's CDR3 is CASSEPGWVVIQYF. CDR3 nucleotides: TGTGCCAGCAGTGAACCGGGTTGGGTTGTCATTCAGTACTTC.

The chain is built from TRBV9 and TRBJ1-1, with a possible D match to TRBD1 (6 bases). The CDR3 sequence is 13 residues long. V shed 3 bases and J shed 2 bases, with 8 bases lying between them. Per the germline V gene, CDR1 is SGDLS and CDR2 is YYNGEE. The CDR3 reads CASSAGTNTEAFF. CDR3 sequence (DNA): TGTGCCAGCAGCGCAGGGACAAACACTGAAGCTTTCTTT.

The CDR3 DNA reads as TGTGCCAGCAGTTTAGGACTAGCGGGAGTATACGAGCAGTACTTC. Encoded protein: CASSLGLAGVYEQYF. This sequence joins TRBV27 and TRBJ2-7, with 13 bases aligning to TRBD2. Per the germline V gene, CDR1 is MNHEY and CDR2 is SMNVEV (reference sequence). Trimming at V came to 2 bases and at J to 4 bases, leaving 2 bases not matched to a gene. This CDR3 is built from 15 residues.

The CDR3 bases are TGTGCCAGCAGTTTCGGAGCGGGAGGGTACAATGAGCAGTTCTTC. It specifies CASSFGAGGYNEQFF. The chain joins TRBV27 to TRBJ2-1, with 10 bases lining up with TRBD2. Germline trimming cut 3 bases from V and 4 bases from J; bases unmatched to any gene: 3. This CDR3 has 15 residues. CDR1 is MNHEY and CDR2 is SMNVEV in the germline V gene (reference sequence).

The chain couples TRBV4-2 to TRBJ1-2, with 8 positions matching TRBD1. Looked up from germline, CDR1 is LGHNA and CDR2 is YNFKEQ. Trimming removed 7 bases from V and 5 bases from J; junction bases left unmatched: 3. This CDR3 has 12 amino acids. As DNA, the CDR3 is TGTGCCAGCACCACAGGGGGTTATGGCTACACCTTC. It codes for CASTTGGYGYTF.

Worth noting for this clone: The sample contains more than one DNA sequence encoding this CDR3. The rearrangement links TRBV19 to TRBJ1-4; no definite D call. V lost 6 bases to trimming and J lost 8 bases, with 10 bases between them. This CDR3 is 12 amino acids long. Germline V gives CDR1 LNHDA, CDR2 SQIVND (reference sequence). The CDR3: CASSAGGEKLFF. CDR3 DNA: TGTGCCAGTAGCGCAGGTGGGGAAAAACTGTTTTTT.

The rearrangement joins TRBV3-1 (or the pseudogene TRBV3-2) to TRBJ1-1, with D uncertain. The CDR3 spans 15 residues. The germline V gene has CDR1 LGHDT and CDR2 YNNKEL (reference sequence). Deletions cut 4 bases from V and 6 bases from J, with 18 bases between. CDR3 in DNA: TGTGCCAGCAGCCGCTTCACCACGGGGAGCCCTGAAGCTTTCTTT. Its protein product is CASSRFTTGSPEAFF.

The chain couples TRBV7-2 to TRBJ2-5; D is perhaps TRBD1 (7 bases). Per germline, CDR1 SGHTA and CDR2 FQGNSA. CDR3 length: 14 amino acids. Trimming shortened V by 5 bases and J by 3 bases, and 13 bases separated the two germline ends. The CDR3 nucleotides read TGTGCCAGCAGCGGAGGAGGGACAGAAGAGACCCAGTACTTC. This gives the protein CASSGGGTEETQYF. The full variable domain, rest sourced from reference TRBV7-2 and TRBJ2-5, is GAGVSQSPSNKVTEKGKDVELRCDPISGHTALYWYRQSLGQGLEFLIYFQGNSAPDKSGLPSDRFSAERTGGSVSTLTIQRTQQEDSAVYLCASSGGGTEETQYFGPGTRLLVL.

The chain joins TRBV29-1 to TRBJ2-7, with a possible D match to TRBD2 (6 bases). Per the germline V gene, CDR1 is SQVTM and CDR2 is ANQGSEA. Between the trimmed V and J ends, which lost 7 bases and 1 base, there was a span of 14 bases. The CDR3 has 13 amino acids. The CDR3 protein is CSAADGGSYEQYF. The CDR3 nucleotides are TGCAGCGCCGCAGACGGAGGGTCCTACGAGCAGTACTTC.

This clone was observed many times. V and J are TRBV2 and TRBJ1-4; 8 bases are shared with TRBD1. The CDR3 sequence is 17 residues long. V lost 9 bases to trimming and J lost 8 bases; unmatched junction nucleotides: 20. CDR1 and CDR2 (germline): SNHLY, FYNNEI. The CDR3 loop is CASSDRTGRPEGEKLFF. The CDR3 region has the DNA TGTGCCAGTTCCGACCGGACAGGGCGTCCCGAGGGGGAAAAACTGTTTTTT.

In DNA, the CDR3 is TGTGCCAGCAGTTTCGACACAGGGGAGGCAGAGACCCAGTACTTC. Translation gives CASSFDTGEAETQYF. The chain uses TRBV6-5 and TRBJ2-5, with a possible D match to TRBD1 (7 bases). Germline CDR1 and CDR2: MNHEY and SVGAGI. The V and J ends lost 4 bases and 4 bases respectively, with 16 bases between them. CDR3 size: 15 residues.

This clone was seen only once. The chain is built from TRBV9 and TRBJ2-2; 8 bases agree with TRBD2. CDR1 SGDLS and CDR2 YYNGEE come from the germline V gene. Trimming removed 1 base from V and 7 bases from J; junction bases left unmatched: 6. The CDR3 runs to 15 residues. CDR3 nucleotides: TGTGCCAGCAGCGTAAGACTAGCGAAGGACGGGGAGCTGTTTTTT. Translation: CASSVRLAKDGELFF.

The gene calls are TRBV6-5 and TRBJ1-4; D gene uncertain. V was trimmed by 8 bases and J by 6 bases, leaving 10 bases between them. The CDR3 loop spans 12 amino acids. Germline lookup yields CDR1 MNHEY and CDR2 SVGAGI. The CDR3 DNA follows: TGTGCCAGCTGGCCAGGTGATGAAAAACTGTTTTTT. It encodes CASWPGDEKLFF.

CDR3 sequence reads: CASSPGTSKRDTQYF. CDR3 sequence (DNA): TGTGCCAGCAGTCCCGGGACATCCAAACGGGATACGCAGTATTTT. The J gene is TRBJ2-3, the V gene TRBV28, with D maybe TRBD1 (6 bases). The germline V and J ends were trimmed by 5 bases and 6 bases, with 18 bases remaining between them. This CDR3 contains 15 residues. Germline V CDR1 and CDR2: MDHEN, SYDVKM.

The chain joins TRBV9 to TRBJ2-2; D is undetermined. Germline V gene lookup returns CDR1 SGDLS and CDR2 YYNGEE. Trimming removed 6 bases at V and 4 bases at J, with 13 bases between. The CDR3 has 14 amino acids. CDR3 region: CASMSTLTTGELFF. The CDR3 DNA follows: TGTGCCAGCATGTCGACTCTCACCACCGGGGAGCTGTTTTTT.

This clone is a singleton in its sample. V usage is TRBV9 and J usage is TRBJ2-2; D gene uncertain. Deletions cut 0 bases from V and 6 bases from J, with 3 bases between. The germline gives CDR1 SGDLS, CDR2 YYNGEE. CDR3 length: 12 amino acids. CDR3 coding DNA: TGTGCCAGCAGCGTAGCTCCCGGGGAGCTGTTTTTT. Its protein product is CASSVAPGELFF.

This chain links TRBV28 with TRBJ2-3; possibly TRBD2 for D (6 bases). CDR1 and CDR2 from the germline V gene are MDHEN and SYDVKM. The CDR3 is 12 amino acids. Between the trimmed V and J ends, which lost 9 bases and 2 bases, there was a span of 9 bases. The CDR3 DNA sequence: TGTGCCAGTGCGGGGCCCACAGATACGCAGTATTTT. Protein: CASAGPTDTQYF. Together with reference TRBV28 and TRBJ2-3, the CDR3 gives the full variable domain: DVKVTQSSRYLVKRTGEKVFLECVQDMDHENMFWYRQDPGLGLRLIYFSYDVKMKEKGDIPEGYSVSREKKERFSLILESASTNQTSMYLCASAGPTDTQYFGPGTRLTVL.

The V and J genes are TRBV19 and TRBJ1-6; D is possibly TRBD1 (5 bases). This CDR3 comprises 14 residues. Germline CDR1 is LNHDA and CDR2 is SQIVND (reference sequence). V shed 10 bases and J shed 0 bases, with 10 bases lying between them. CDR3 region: CATRRGSYNSPLHF. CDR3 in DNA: TGTGCCACTCGGAGGGGCTCCTATAATTCACCCCTCCACTTT.

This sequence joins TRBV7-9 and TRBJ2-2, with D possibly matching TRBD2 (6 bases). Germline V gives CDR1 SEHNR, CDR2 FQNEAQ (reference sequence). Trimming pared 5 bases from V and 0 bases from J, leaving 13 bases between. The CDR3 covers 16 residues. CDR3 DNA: TGTGCCAGCAGCCATGATTGGGGGGCGAACACCGGGGAGCTGTTTTTT. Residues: CASSHDWGANTGELFF.

CDR3 nucleotides: TGTGCCAGCAGCTTGGCCGTACGGGATGAAGCTTTCTTT. This gives the protein CASSLAVRDEAFF. J is TRBJ1-1 and V is TRBV5-4; D is unresolved. The CDR3 is made up of 13 amino acids. Germline-derived CDR1 and CDR2 are SGHNT and YYREEE (reference sequence). Trimming stripped 0 bases from V and 7 bases from J, with 10 bases between.

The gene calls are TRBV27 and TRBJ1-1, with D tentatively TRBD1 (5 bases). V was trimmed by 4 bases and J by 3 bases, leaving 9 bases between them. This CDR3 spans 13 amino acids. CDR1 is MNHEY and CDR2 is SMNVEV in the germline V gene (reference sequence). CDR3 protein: CASSWGGDTEAFF. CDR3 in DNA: TGTGCCAGCAGTTGGGGCGGGGACACTGAAGCTTTCTTT.